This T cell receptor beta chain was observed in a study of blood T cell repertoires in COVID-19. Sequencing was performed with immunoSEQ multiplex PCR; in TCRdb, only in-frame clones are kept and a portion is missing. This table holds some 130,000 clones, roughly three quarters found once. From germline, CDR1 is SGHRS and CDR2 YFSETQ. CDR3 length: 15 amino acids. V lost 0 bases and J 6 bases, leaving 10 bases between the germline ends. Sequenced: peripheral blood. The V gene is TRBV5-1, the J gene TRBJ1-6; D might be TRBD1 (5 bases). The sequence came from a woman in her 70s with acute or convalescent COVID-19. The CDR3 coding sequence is TGCGCCAGCAGCTTGGGGGGGGGAACTAATTCACCCCTCCACTTT. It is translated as CASSLGGGTNSPLHF.